Given below is one T cell receptor (beta chain) in context. Its binding antigen is unknown. No base quality values were provided; no much bigger clone lies one nucleotide off. The data were taken from a study of CD8 T cells in Susac syndrome (dated by TCRdb to the late 2010s). Some background on the complete study: The study used repertoire sequencing to test whether antigen drove CD8+ T cell activation and differentiation in Susac syndrome. Broad study findings and their caveats: The number of individuals in the TCR sequencing and HLA analysis was recognized as being relatively small.

Peripheral blood CD8+ and CD4+ T cells from healthy donors, Susac syndrome patients and multiple sclerosis patients were profiled using high-throughput TCR beta sequencing. The healthy donors served as controls matched for age and sex. Bulk CD8+ and CD4+ T cells were purified by magnetic negative isolation, whereas CD8+ TEMRA cells were enriched by FACS. Blood was drawn into EDTA tubes, processed within 24 hours, and PBMCs were isolated by density gradient centrifugation. PBMCs intended for TCR sequencing were frozen in liquid nitrogen and were later thawed in a 37 degrees C water bath. Purity of sorted or isolated CD4+, CD8+ and CD8+ TEMRA cells was at least 90%. CDR1 and CDR2 were assigned from the germline V gene as LGHNA and YSLEER. Including cysteine and phenylalanine, the CDR3 has 13 amino acids. CDR3 DNA is the only sequence kept; it has 39 bases, read in frame from the first base. Trimming removed 3 bases from V and 5 bases from J, leaving 8 bases between the germline ends.

RNA was extracted with the RNeasy kit and about 0.5 to 1 ug was reverse transcribed using random hexamers. The immunoSEQ multiplex PCR assay, which covers 54 Vbeta and 13 Jbeta segments, was used to amplify TCR beta CDR3 regions. PCR amplification bias was corrected by using a synthetic template baseline for primer optimization and computational correction. Regarding the original processing steps: Reads were annotated to V, D and J genes per IMGT and analyzed with immunoSEQ Analyzer, keeping only productive sequences. Clonality was computed as one minus Shannon entropy normalized by log2 of the number of productive unique sequences. Public and private clones were assessed among the 100 most prevalent clones of each patient and control. A clone was defined as Susac-specific if it was absent from the healthy and MS cohorts, from about 1,100 published viral clones and from other ImmuneACCESS disease sequences. Using fastp trimming at Q25 and MiXCR clonotype assembly, TCRdb reanalyzed the public sequencing data and kept in-frame beta chains. CDR3 protein sequences are deduplicated, and each keeps its most common genes and DNA. V and J calls and clone size were set by TCRdb, not the authors. Counted in this sample were approximately 190,000 distinct CDR3 sequences; 85% to 95% of them appeared once. Approximately 0.098% of the sample is taken by the ten largest.

Sequencing was performed on CD4+ T cells from PBMCs. The TCR was taken from a human donor in good health. The V gene is TRBV4-3 and the J gene is TRBJ1-5; the D gene is perhaps TRBD1, on 5 matching bases. The CDR3 sequence is CASSHTTDQPQHF. The DNA sequence is TGCGCCAGCAGCCACACGACAGATCAGCCCCAGCATTTT.